This T cell receptor (beta chain) was sequenced during a study of early T cells in non-severe SARS-CoV-2 infection. About the research overall: The study sequenced bulk RNA from unsorted whole blood, with chains unpaired.

Overall study findings and caveats: VDJdb matches were skewed toward anti-spike CD8 T cell responses.

Trimming took 6 bases from V and 5 from J; bases not matched to a gene: 20. Germline CDR1 reads MNHEY; CDR2 reads SVGAGI. This CDR3 comprises 19 residues. Individual cDNA molecules carried attached unique molecular identifiers. Each CDR3 protein gets one entry after TCRdb re-called the 5' RACE reads with MiXCR. The top ten hold 6% of the sample, which has under 90,000 distinct CDR3 sequences, less than 15% seen once. This clonotype was picked up many times. What it binds is unknown. The specimen was whole blood. The chain employs TRBV6-5 and TRBJ2-2; 8 bases map to TRBD2. The sequence derives from an adult who was a healthcare worker with PCR-confirmed SARS-CoV-2 infection or an uninfected control (not recorded which). In DNA, the CDR3 is TGTGCCAGCAGCTCCATGAGCGGGGGTTCCGGGGAGGGGACCGGGGAGCTGTTTTTT. Translated, it gives CASSSMSGGSGEGTGELFF.